This TCR beta chain emerged from a study of technical replicates of blood from a handful of donors. Clones were sequenced by immunoSEQ multiplex PCR, and TCRdb holds only the in-frame ones, with some missing. This sample has tens of thousands of clones, with roughly 92% found just once. CDR1 and CDR2 (germline): SGDLS, YYNGEE. This CDR3 is 13 amino acids long. V lost 2 bases and J lost 3, with 8 bases in between. The clonotype originates from a human donor in good health. The material sequenced was T cells isolated from PBMCs. This chain uses TRBV9 with TRBJ2-5, with no clear D. CDR3 sequence (DNA): TGTGCCAGCAGCGTCTGGCAGGAAGAGACCCAGTACTTC. Amino acid sequence: CASSVWQEETQYF.